These 5 T cell receptor beta chains were sequenced from one sample in a study of T cell responses to AZD1222 COVID-19 vaccine. The repertoire was sequenced with immunoSEQ multiplex PCR; TCRdb's copy has only in-frame clones and lacks some. The repertoire holds around 160,000 clones, 85% to 95% seen once, with about 0.6% in the top ten. The sequences come from peripheral blood, collected on day 0 of AZD1222 vaccination. These receptors were collected from an adult in good health.

This rearrangement joins TRBV7-9 to TRBJ2-1, with a possible D match to TRBD2 (5 bases). CDR3 length: 14 residues. Germline V gene data show CDR1 as SEHNR and CDR2 as FQNEAQ (reference sequence). Trimming cost V 8 bases and J 9 bases, with 20 bases left between them. The CDR3 protein is CASSPSGSRGEQFF. The CDR3 DNA sequence: TGTGCCAGCTCCCCCTCGGGGTCCCGGGGTGAGCAGTTCTTC.

V and J are TRBV27 and TRBJ1-1; D possibly corresponds to TRBD1 (5 bases). V dropped 0 bases and J dropped 4 bases, with 21 bases sitting between them. The germline V gene has CDR1 MNHEY and CDR2 SMNVEV (reference sequence). The CDR3 covers 18 residues. The CDR3 here is CASSLSTTGWGGGTEAFF. CDR3 coding DNA: TGTGCCAGCAGTTTATCGACAACGGGGTGGGGCGGCGGCACTGAAGCTTTCTTT.

The gene calls are TRBV5-4 and TRBJ2-3, with 8 bases fitting TRBD2. The J segment lost 6 bases and the V segment lost 4 bases, leaving 7 bases of the junction unmatched. Germline V gene lookup returns CDR1 SGHNT and CDR2 YYREEE (reference sequence). The CDR3 spans 14 residues. The CDR3 protein is CASSPGGDADTQYF. The CDR3 DNA reads TGTGCCAGCAGCCCCGGGGGGGACGCCGATACGCAGTATTTT.

The chain joins TRBV7-8 to TRBJ2-2; 9 nucleotides match TRBD1. The CDR3 totals 16 residues. Germline CDR1 and CDR2: SGHVS and FQNEAQ. Trimming at V came to 1 base and at J to 5 bases, leaving 5 bases not matched to a gene. The CDR3 spells CASSLERTGVTGELFF. CDR3 sequence (DNA): TGTGCCAGCAGCTTAGAGAGGACAGGGGTGACCGGGGAGCTGTTTTTT.

The chain uses TRBV28 and TRBJ2-1; 7 bases align to TRBD1. The junction had 9 bases not matched to a gene; V was cut back by 1 base and J by 9 bases. The CDR3 has 15 amino acids. CDR1 and CDR2 (germline): MDHEN, SYDVKM. The CDR3 region has the DNA TGTGCCAGCAGTTTATCCATACTACAGGGGTCTGAGCAGTTCTTC. Encoded protein: CASSLSILQGSEQFF.